A selection of T cell receptor beta chains follows, all from one sample in a study of blood T cell repertoires in COVID-19. Measured with immunoSEQ multiplex PCR; TCRdb has only the in-frame clones, and not every one. The profile shows fewer than 200,000 clones, approximately 90% of them singletons. Source material: peripheral blood. Source of these receptors: a woman in her 50s with acute or convalescent COVID-19. Both conserved end residues are part of each CDR3. The order of the fields is D gene, J gene, clone size, V gene, CDR3 protein, CDR3 DNA. A D gene is named only where the DNA matches it firmly. Size is omitted from some rows. Given values are once, few, many or a class for expanded clones.

>TRBD1|TRBJ2-5|-|TRBV7-2
CASSPGQGRETQYF
TGTGCCAGCAGCCCTGGACAGGGGAGAGAGACCCAGTACTTC
>-|TRBJ2-4|-|TRBV5-1
CASSLRAGVAKNIQYF
TGCGCCAGCAGCCTGCGGGCAGGGGTAGCCAAAAACATTCAGTACTTC
>-|TRBJ2-7|many|TRBV6-2/TRBV6-3
CASSTPRGARITTGSYEQYF
TGTGCCAGCAGTACGCCCCGGGGGGCTAGAATCACAACGGGGTCCTACGAGCAGTACTTC
>TRBD1|TRBJ1-2|-|TRBV29-1
CSVPQGPYGYTF
TGCAGCGTTCCACAGGGGCCTTATGGCTACACCTTC
>TRBD2|TRBJ2-1|-|TRBV18
CASSPSSGSDEQFF
TGTGCCAGCTCCCCTTCTAGCGGGAGCGATGAGCAGTTCTTC
>TRBD1|TRBJ2-7|-|TRBV2
CASSRPTGGSYEQYF
TGTGCCAGCAGCCGTCCGACAGGGGGCTCCTACGAGCAGTACTTC
>-|TRBJ2-3|-|TRBV6-5
CASRIEGDLPDTQYF
TGTGCCAGCAGAATAGAGGGGGATTTACCCGATACGCAGTATTTT
>TRBD1|TRBJ1-5|-|TRBV4-3
CASSQDWGQGSQPQHF
TGCGCCAGCAGCCAAGATTGGGGACAGGGAAGCCAGCCCCAGCATTTT
>-|TRBJ1-1|-|TRBV19
CASSIWHTSSEAFF
TGTGCCAGTAGTATCTGGCACACGTCTTCTGAAGCTTTCTTT
>TRBD2|TRBJ2-3|once|TRBV7-2
CASTSPWGGGADTQYF
TGTGCCAGCACCTCCCCCTGGGGCGGGGGGGCAGATACGCAGTATTTT
>TRBD2|TRBJ2-1|-|TRBV7-8
CASSPTSGSTFF
TGTGCCAGCAGCCCCACTAGCGGGAGCACGTTCTTC
>-|TRBJ1-5|-|TRBV19
CASSIGAARTYQPQHF
TGTGCCAGTAGTATAGGGGCAGCCCGGACTTATCAGCCCCAGCATTTT
>TRBD2|TRBJ2-1|-|TRBV27
CASSRTSGLNNEQFF
TGTGCCAGCTCTCGGACTAGCGGGCTAAACAATGAGCAGTTCTTC
>-|TRBJ1-2|-|TRBV30
CAWTPRRPNPRDGYTF
TGTGCCTGGACCCCCCGCCGGCCTAACCCTCGGGATGGCTACACCTTC
>TRBD2|TRBJ2-7|-|TRBV2
CASSTTSGTYEQYF
TGTGCCAGCAGTACGACTAGCGGTACCTACGAGCAGTACTTC
>-|TRBJ2-3|-|TRBV4-3
CASSQETEAWYTQYF
TGCGCCAGCAGCCAAGAAACCGAGGCCTGGTATACGCAGTATTTT
>-|TRBJ1-1|-|TRBV9
CASSVGQAMNTEAFF
TGTGCCAGCAGCGTCGGCCAGGCTATGAACACTGAAGCTTTCTTT
>TRBD1|TRBJ1-5|-|TRBV6-6
CASQGGRGNQPQHF
TGTGCCAGCCAGGGGGGCAGGGGTAATCAGCCCCAGCATTTT
>-|TRBJ1-2|-|TRBV21-1
CASSNVSGAYNYGYTF
TGTGCCAGCAGCAACGTGTCAGGGGCCTACAACTATGGCTACACCTTC
>-|TRBJ2-7|-|TRBV7-2
CASSLQGSTYEQYF
TGTGCCAGCAGCTTACAGGGTTCTACCTACGAGCAGTACTTC
>-|TRBJ1-5|-|TRBV6-6
CASSYNQRSNQPQHF
TGTGCCAGCAGTTATAACCAGCGGAGCAATCAGCCCCAGCATTTT
>TRBD2|TRBJ2-5|-|TRBV3-1/TRBV3-2
CASSQAAGGRETQYF
TGTGCCAGCAGCCAAGCAGCGGGGGGGCGAGAGACCCAGTACTTC
>-|TRBJ1-1|-|TRBV5-4
CASSLVGRSVAEAFF
TGTGCCAGCAGCTTGGTGGGCAGATCCGTGGCTGAAGCTTTCTTT
>-|TRBJ2-3|-|TRBV2
CASSRDTNTQYF
TGTGCCAGCAGCCGGGACACGAATACGCAGTATTTT
>-|TRBJ2-5|-|TRBV18
CASSPYRDQETQYF
TGTGCCAGCTCACCCTACCGGGACCAAGAGACCCAGTACTTC
>TRBD1|TRBJ2-7|-|TRBV4-3
CASSLGQGHDEQYF
TGCGCCAGCAGCCTGGGACAGGGGCACGACGAGCAGTACTTC
>-|TRBJ1-1|-|TRBV6-4
CASSDRGGQRVTEAFF
TGTGCCAGCAGTGACAGGGGAGGTCAGAGGGTTACTGAAGCTTTCTTT
>-|TRBJ1-5|-|TRBV2
CASSEAAFLKPQHF
TGTGCCAGCAGTGAAGCGGCCTTTTTAAAGCCCCAGCATTTT
>-|TRBJ1-1|-|TRBV5-1
CASSGKDGAEAFF
TGCGCCAGCAGCGGAAAGGACGGGGCTGAAGCTTTCTTT
>-|TRBJ1-6|-|TRBV6-5
CASSWTDNSPLHF
TGTGCCAGCAGCTGGACAGATAATTCACCCCTCCACTTT
>-|TRBJ1-1|-|TRBV9
CASSPRSMNTEAFF
TGTGCCAGCAGTCCTCGGTCCATGAACACTGAAGCTTTCTTT
>-|TRBJ1-1|-|TRBV3-1/TRBV3-2
CASSREGGGTEAFF
TGTGCCAGCAGCCGAGAGGGGGGAGGCACTGAAGCTTTCTTT
>-|TRBJ2-3|-|TRBV6-5
CASSYNGDSTDTQYF
TGTGCCAGCAGTTATAACGGGGATAGCACAGATACGCAGTATTTT
>-|TRBJ1-5|few|TRBV19
CASRQAVNQPQHF
TGTGCCAGTAGGCAGGCAGTTAATCAGCCCCAGCATTTT
>TRBD1|TRBJ1-1|-|TRBV19
CASSTRTGWDTEAFF
TGTGCCAGTAGTACCCGGACAGGGTGGGACACTGAAGCTTTCTTT
>-|TRBJ2-3|-|TRBV24-1
CATSDHDRLGFDTQYF
TGTGCCACCAGTGACCATGACAGGCTCGGGTTTGATACGCAGTATTTT
>-|TRBJ1-1|-|TRBV7-9
CASKAGNTEAFF
TGTGCCAGCAAAGCTGGGAACACTGAAGCTTTCTTT
>TRBD1|TRBJ1-4|-|TRBV28
CASSPTGTGAEKLFF
TGTGCCAGCAGTCCAACCGGGACAGGGGCTGAAAAACTGTTTTTT
>TRBD2|TRBJ2-5|-|TRBV11-2
CASSLDGASGARRRTQYF
TGTGCCAGCAGCTTAGATGGTGCTAGCGGGGCCCGCCGGAGGACCCAGTACTTC
>-|TRBJ1-2|-|TRBV11-2
CASSSQVNGYTF
TGTGCCAGCAGCAGCCAGGTGAATGGCTACACCTTC
>-|TRBJ2-1|-|TRBV7-3
CASSYPPASSLYNEQFF
TGTGCCAGCAGCTACCCCCCAGCTAGCTCCTTATACAATGAGCAGTTCTTC
>-|TRBJ1-1|once|TRBV5-1
CASRNSPILNTEAFF
TGCGCCAGCAGGAACAGCCCGATATTGAACACTGAAGCTTTCTTT
>TRBD1|TRBJ1-2|-|TRBV27
CASRPRGQGVNYGYTF
TGTGCCAGCAGACCACGAGGGCAGGGGGTTAACTATGGCTACACCTTC
>TRBD1|TRBJ1-2|-|TRBV6-5
CASSYSRTGGDYGYTF
TGTGCCAGCAGTTACTCGAGGACAGGGGGCGACTATGGCTACACCTTC
>-|TRBJ1-2|-|TRBV5-6
CASSSTGQPNYGYTF
TGTGCCAGCAGTTCTACTGGACAGCCTAACTATGGCTACACCTTC
>-|TRBJ1-2|-|TRBV2
CASGWAGDSYGYTF
TGTGCCAGCGGGTGGGCAGGGGATAGCTATGGCTACACCTTC